A selection of T cell receptor beta chains follows, all from one sample in a study of glioma-infiltrating T cells after dendritic cell vaccination. Sequenced by immunoSEQ multiplex PCR; TCRdb stores in-frame clones only, minus some. The sample records under 30,000 clones, roughly 86% being singletons. The sequencing here drew on blood, taken after dendritic cell vaccination. Every receptor here comes from a human donor with glioblastoma. The CDR3 runs from the conserved cysteine through the conserved F or W. Each record gives: V gene, clone size, J gene, CDR3 length, D gene, CDR3 protein, CDR3 DNA. The D gene is left open where the match is weak. A row's size may be missing; if present it is once, few, many or a size class.

V: TRBV5-6; size: -; J: TRBJ2-7; length: 14; D: -; CDR3: CASTLYGSSYEQYF; DNA: TGTGCCAGCACCCTTTATGGGAGCTCCTACGAGCAGTACTTC
V: TRBV27; size: -; J: TRBJ2-7; length: 13; D: TRBD2; CDR3: CASSLRGDYEQYF; DNA: TGTGCCAGCAGTTTGCGGGGGGATTACGAGCAGTACTTC
V: TRBV5-3; size: -; J: TRBJ2-1; length: 16; D: TRBD2; CDR3: CARSQTSGGPGNEQFF; DNA: TGTGCCAGAAGCCAGACTAGCGGGGGGCCTGGGAATGAGCAGTTCTTC
V: TRBV11-1; size: -; J: TRBJ2-3; length: 15; D: -; CDR3: CASSSPKRPTDTQYF; DNA: TGTGCCAGCAGCTCGCCAAAGCGCCCCACAGATACGCAGTATTTT
V: TRBV28; size: -; J: TRBJ1-6; length: 17; D: -; CDR3: CASSLWSSGVYNSPLHF; DNA: TGTGCCAGCAGTTTATGGAGTTCAGGGGTCTATAATTCACCCCTCCACTTT
V: TRBV29-1; size: few; J: TRBJ2-5; length: 13; D: -; CDR3: CSVDSGFGETQYF; DNA: TGCAGCGTTGATTCCGGGTTTGGTGAGACCCAGTACTTC
V: TRBV7-2; size: -; J: TRBJ2-5; length: 14; D: -; CDR3: CASSLAGAAETQYF; DNA: TGTGCCAGCAGCTTAGCCGGCGCGGCGGAGACCCAGTACTTC
V: TRBV5-1; size: -; J: TRBJ1-3; length: 17; D: TRBD1; CDR3: CASSLRTGFLSGNTIYF; DNA: TGCGCCAGCAGCTTAAGGACAGGCTTCCTCTCTGGAAACACCATATATTTT
V: TRBV29-1; size: -; J: TRBJ2-3; length: 16; D: TRBD1; CDR3: CSVEGQGAKGTDTQYF; DNA: TGCAGCGTTGAGGGACAGGGGGCGAAGGGCACAGATACGCAGTATTTT
V: TRBV11-2; size: -; J: TRBJ2-7; length: 16; D: -; CDR3: CASSSAGQGGVGEQYF; DNA: TGTGCCAGCAGTAGCGCGGGGCAGGGGGGCGTTGGCGAGCAGTACTTC
V: TRBV7-2; size: -; J: TRBJ2-7; length: 11; D: -; CDR3: CASSLTYEQYF; DNA: TGTGCCAGCAGCCTAACCTACGAGCAGTACTTC
V: TRBV7-9; size: -; J: TRBJ2-1; length: 13; D: -; CDR3: CASSTFPGGEQFF; DNA: TGTGCCAGCAGCACCTTCCCCGGTGGTGAGCAGTTCTTC
V: TRBV7-4; size: -; J: TRBJ1-3; length: 18; D: TRBD1; CDR3: CASSCRGRLVNSGNTIYF; DNA: TGTGCCAGCAGCTGCAGGGGGCGCTTGGTCAACTCTGGAAACACCATATATTTT
V: TRBV4-1; size: -; J: TRBJ2-7; length: 15; D: -; CDR3: CASSQGLTESYEQYF; DNA: TGCGCCAGCAGCCAAGGTCTCACAGAGTCTTACGAGCAGTACTTC
V: TRBV19; size: once; J: TRBJ2-5; length: 16; D: TRBD2; CDR3: CASSIGSSGGQETQYF; DNA: TGTGCCAGTAGTATCGGATCCAGCGGGGGGCAAGAGACCCAGTACTTC
V: TRBV5-1; size: -; J: TRBJ2-7; length: 14; D: TRBD1; CDR3: CASRIGTGDYEQYF; DNA: TGCGCCAGCAGAATCGGGACAGGGGACTACGAGCAGTACTTC
V: TRBV6-5; size: -; J: TRBJ1-4; length: 15; D: TRBD1; CDR3: CASSYSYRGIEKLFF; DNA: TGTGCCAGCAGTTACTCGTACAGGGGGATCGAAAAACTGTTTTTT